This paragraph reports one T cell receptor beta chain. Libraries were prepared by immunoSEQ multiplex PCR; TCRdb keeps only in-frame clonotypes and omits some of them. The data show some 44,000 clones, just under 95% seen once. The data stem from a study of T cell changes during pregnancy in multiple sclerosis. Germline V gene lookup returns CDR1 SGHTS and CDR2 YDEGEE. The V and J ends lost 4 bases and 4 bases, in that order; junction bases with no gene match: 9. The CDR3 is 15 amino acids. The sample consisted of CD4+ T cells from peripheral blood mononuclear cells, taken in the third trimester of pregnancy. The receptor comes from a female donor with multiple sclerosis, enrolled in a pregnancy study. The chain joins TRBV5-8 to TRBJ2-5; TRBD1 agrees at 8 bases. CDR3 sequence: CASSQGQGVGETQYF. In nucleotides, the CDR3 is TGTGCCAGCAGCCAAGGACAGGGAGTTGGAGAGACCCAGTACTTC.